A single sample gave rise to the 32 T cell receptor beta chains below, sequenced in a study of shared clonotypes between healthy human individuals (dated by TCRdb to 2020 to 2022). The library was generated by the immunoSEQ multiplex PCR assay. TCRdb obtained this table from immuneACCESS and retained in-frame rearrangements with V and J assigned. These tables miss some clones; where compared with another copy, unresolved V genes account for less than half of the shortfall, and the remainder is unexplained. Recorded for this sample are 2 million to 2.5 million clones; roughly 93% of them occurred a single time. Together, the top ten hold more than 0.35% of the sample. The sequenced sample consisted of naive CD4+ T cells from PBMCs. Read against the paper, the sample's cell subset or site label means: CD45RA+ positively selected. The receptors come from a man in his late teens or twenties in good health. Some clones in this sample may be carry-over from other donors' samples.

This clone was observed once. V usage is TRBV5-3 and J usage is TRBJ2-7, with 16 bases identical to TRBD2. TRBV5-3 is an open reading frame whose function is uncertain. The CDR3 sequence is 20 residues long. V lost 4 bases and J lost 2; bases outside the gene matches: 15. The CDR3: CARSQGDRGLAGGIPYEQYF. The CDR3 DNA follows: TGTGCCAGAAGCCAAGGCGACAGGGGACTAGCGGGAGGGATCCCCTACGAGCAGTACTTC.

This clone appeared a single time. For the CDR3, the DNA is TGTGCCAGCAGTGATGGCGGCAGGGCTTATAGCAATCAGCCCCAGCATTTT. As protein: CASSDGGRAYSNQPQHF. The rearrangement links TRBV6-4 to TRBJ1-5; D possibly corresponds to TRBD1 (5 bases). The germline V gene encodes CDR1 MRHNA and CDR2 SNTAGT. This CDR3 spans 17 amino acids. V gave up 3 bases and J gave up 0 bases, with 15 bases separating them.

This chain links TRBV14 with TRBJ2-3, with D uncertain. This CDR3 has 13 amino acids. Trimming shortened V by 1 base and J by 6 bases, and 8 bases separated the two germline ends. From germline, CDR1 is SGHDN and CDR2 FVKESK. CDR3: CASSQAPRDTQYF. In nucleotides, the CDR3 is TGTGCCAGCAGCCAAGCCCCGAGGGATACGCAGTATTTT.

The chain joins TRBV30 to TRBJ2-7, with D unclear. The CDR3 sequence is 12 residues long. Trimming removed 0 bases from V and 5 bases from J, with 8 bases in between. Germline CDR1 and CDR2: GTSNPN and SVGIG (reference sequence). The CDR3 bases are TGTGCCTGGAGTGTACCCCTGCACGAGCAGTACTTC. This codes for CAWSVPLHEQYF.

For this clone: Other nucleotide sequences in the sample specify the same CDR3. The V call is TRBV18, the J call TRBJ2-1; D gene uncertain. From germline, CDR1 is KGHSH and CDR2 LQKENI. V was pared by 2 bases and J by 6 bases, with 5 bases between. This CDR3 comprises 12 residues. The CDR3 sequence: CASSPAVNEQFF. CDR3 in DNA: TGTGCCAGCTCACCAGCGGTCAATGAGCAGTTCTTC.

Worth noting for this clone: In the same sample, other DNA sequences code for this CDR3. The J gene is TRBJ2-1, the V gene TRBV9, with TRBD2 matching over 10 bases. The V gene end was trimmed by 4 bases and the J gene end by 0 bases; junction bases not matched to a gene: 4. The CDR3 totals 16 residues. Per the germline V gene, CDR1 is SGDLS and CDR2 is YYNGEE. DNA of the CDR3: TGTGCCAGCAGCCCCAGACTAGCGGGCTCCTACAATGAGCAGTTCTTC. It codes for CASSPRLAGSYNEQFF.

Here the CDR3 DNA reads TGTGCCAGCTCACCATTAAGTGGGGGGTCCACTGAAGCTTTCTTT. Its protein product is CASSPLSGGSTEAFF. The chain has TRBV18 and TRBJ1-1; perhaps TRBD1 as D (5 bases). The CDR3 length is 15 residues. The V and J ends lost 2 bases and 4 bases respectively, with 14 bases between them. Germline assignment: CDR1 KGHSH and CDR2 LQKENI.

The CDR3 coding sequence is TGTGCCAGCAGCTCCTTTAGGGGGTCGGTATACGAGCAGTACTTC. Translating gives CASSSFRGSVYEQYF. The V gene is TRBV28, the J gene TRBJ2-7; D may be TRBD1 (6 bases). The CDR3 sequence is 15 residues long. The germline V and J ends were trimmed by 6 bases and 4 bases, with 19 bases remaining between them. In germline, CDR1 is MDHEN, CDR2 SYDVKM.

CDR3 protein: CASGLDGTVEQYF. CDR3 in DNA: TGTGCCAGCGGCCTGGACGGTACGGTCGAGCAGTACTTC. The chain uses TRBV7-8 and TRBJ2-7; the D is unclear. CDR3 size: 13 residues. The V end lost 8 bases, the J end lost 6 bases, and 17 bases lay between the germline ends. Germline loops: CDR1 SGHVS, CDR2 FQNEAQ.

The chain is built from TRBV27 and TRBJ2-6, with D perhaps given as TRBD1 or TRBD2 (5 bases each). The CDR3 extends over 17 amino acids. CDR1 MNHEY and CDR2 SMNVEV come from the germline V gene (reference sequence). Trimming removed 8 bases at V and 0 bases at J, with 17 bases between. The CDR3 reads CASAPTGTDSGANVLTF. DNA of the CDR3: TGTGCCAGCGCCCCAACCGGGACGGACTCTGGGGCCAACGTCCTGACTTTC.

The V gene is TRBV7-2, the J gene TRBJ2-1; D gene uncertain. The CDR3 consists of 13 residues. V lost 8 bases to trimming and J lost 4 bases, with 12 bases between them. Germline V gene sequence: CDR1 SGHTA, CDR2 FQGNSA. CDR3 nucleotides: TGTGCCAGCGGGCAGTCGTCTTACAATGAGCAGTTCTTC. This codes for CASGQSSYNEQFF.

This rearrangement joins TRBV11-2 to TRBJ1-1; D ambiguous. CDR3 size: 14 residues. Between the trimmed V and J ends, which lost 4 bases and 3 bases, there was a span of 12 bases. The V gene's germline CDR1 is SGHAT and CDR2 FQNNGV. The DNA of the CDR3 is TGTGCCAGCAGCTATGTAGGAGGAGACACTGAAGCTTTCTTT. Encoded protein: CASSYVGGDTEAFF.

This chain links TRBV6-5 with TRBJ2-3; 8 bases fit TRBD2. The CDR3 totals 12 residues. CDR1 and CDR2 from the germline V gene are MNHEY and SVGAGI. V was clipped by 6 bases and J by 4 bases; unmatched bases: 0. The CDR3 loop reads CASRRGADTQYF. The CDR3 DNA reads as TGTGCCAGCAGGCGGGGGGCAGATACGCAGTATTTT.

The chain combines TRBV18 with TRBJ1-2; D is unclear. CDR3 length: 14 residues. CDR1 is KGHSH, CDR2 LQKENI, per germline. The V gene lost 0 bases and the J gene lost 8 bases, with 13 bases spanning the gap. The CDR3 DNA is TGTGCCAGCTCACCACCGGCGGGATTCGTCGGCTACACCTTC. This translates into CASSPPAGFVGYTF.

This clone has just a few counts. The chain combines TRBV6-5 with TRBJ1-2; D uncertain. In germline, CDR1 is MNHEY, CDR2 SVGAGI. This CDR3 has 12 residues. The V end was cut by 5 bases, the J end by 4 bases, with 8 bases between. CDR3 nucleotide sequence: TGTGCCAGCAGTCCTGCCTCCTATGGCTACACCTTC. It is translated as CASSPASYGYTF.

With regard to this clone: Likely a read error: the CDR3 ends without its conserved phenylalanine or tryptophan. The CDR3 spells CSVSGRVRNGYTL. For the CDR3, the DNA is TGCAGCGTCTCAGGGAGGGTCCGTAATGGCTACACCCTC. The rearrangement joins TRBV29-1 to TRBJ1-2, with D possibly being TRBD1 (5 bases). Germline V gene sequence: CDR1 SQVTM, CDR2 ANQGSEA. The V end was cut by 6 bases, the J end by 6 bases, with 17 bases between. There are 13 residues in the CDR3.

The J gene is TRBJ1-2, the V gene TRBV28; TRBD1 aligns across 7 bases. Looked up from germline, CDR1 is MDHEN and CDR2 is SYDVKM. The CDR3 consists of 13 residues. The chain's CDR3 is CATGALEGYGYTF. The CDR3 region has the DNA TGTGCTACAGGGGCCCTTGAGGGCTATGGCTACACCTTC.

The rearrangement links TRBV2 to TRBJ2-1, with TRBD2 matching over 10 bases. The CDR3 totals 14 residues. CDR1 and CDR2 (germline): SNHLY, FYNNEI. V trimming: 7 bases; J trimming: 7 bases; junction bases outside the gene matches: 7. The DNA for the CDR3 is TGTGCCAGCATGCTAGCGGGAGATTTGAATGAGCAGTTCTTC. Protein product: CASMLAGDLNEQFF.

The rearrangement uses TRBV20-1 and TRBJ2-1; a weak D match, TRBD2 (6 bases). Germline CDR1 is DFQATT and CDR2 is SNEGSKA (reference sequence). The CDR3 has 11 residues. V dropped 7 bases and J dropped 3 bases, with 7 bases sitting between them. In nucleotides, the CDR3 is TGCAGTGGGAGGGTCTACAATGAGCAGTTCTTC. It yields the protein CSGRVYNEQFF.

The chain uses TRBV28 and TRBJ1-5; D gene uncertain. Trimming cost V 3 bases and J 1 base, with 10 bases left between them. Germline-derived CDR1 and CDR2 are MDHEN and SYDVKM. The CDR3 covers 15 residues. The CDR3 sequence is CASSLAGMSNQPQHF. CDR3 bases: TGTGCCAGCAGTTTGGCGGGGATGAGCAATCAGCCCCAGCATTTT.

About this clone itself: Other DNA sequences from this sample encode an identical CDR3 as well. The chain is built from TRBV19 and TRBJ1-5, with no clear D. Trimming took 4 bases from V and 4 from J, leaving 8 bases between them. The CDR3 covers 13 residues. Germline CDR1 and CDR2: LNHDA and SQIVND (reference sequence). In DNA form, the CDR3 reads TGTGCCAGTAGTACGGGATTGAATCAGCCCCAGCATTTT. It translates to CASSTGLNQPQHF.

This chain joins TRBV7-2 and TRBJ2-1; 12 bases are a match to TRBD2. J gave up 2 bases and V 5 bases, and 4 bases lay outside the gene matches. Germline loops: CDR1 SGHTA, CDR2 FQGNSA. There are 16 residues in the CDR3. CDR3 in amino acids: CASSTRTSGTYNEQFF. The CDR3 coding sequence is TGTGCCAGCAGCACTAGGACTAGCGGGACCTACAATGAGCAGTTCTTC.

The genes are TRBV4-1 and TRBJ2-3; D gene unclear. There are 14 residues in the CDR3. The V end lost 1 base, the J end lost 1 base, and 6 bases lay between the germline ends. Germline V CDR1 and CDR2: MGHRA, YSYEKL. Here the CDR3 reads CASSQVTGTDTQYF. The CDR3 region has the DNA TGCGCCAGCAGCCAAGTAACAGGCACAGATACGCAGTATTTT.

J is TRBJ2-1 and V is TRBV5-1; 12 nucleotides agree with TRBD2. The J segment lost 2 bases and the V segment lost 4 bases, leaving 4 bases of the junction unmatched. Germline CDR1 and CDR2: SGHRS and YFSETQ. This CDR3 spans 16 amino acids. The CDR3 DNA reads TGCGCCAGCAGCCGAGGACTAGCGGGAACCTACAATGAGCAGTTCTTC. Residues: CASSRGLAGTYNEQFF.

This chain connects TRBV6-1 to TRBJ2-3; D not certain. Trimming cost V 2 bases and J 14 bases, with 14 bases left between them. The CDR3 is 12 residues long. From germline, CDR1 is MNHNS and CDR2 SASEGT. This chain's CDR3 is CASSELGIGGYF. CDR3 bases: TGTGCCAGCAGTGAACTGGGGATCGGTGGGTATTTT.

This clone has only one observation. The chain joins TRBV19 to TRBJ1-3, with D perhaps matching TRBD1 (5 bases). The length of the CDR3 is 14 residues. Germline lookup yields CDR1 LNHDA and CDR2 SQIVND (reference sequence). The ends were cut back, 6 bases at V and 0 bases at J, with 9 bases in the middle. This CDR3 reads CASSGGSSGNTIYF. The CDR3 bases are TGTGCCAGTAGCGGGGGGAGCTCTGGAAACACCATATATTTT.

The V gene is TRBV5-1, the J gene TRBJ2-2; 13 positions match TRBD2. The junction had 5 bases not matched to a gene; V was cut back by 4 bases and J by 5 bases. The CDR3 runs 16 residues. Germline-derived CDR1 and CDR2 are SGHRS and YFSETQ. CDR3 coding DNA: TGCGCCAGCAGCGTTAAGACTAGCGGGAGGACCGGGGAGCTGTTTTTT. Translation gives CASSVKTSGRTGELFF.

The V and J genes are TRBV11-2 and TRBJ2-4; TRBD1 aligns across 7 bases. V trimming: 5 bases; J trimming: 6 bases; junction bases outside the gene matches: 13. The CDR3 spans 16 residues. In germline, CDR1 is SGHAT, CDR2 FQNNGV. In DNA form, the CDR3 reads TGTGCCAGCAGCCCGAGAGGGGTGGGACAGAGAAACATTCAGTACTTC. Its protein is CASSPRGVGQRNIQYF.

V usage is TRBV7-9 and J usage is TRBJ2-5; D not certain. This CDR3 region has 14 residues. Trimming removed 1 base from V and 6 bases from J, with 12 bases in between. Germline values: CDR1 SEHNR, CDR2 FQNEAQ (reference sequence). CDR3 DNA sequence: TGTGCCAGCAGCTTAGTCCTGGGGAAACAGACCCAGTACTTC. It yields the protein CASSLVLGKQTQYF.

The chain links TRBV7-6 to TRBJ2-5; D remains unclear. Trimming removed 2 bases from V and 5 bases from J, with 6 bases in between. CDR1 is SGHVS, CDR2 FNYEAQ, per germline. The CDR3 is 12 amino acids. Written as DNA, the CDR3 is TGTGCCAGCAGCTTAATGACCGAGACCCAGTACTTC. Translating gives CASSLMTETQYF.

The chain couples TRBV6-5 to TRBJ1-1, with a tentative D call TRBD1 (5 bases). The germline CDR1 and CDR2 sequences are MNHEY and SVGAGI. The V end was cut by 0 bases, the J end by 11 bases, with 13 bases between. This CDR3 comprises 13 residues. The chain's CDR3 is CASSYSAPGGAFF. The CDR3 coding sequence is TGTGCCAGCAGTTACTCGGCGCCCGGGGGGGCTTTCTTT.

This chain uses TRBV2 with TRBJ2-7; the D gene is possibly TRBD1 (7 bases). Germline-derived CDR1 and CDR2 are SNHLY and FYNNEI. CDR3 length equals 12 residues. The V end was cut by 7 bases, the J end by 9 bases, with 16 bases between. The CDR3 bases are TGTGCCAGCACCGCAGGGGGGCTAGGGCAGTACTTC. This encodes CASTAGGLGQYF. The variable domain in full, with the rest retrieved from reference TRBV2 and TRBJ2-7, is EPEVTQTPSHQVTQMGQEVILRCVPISNHLYFYWYRQILGQKVEFLVSFYNNEISEKSEIFDDQFSVERPDGSNFTLKIRSTKLEDSAMYFCASTAGGLGQYFGPGTRLTVT.